The 32 T cell receptor beta chains given below trace back to one sample, sequenced in a study of T cells after yellow fever vaccination. TCRdb independently ran MiXCR on the 5' RACE reads; one entry per CDR3 protein. Seen here are under 700,000 distinct CDR3 sequences, about a sixth observed once, and the top ten hold about 18%. The material sequenced was PBMCs, taken 5 to 6 days after the first yellow fever vaccination. These TCRs come from a man younger than 35 who received the YFV17D yellow fever vaccine.

This clonotype was counted a few times. J is TRBJ1-1 and V is TRBV10-3; a weak D match, TRBD1 (6 bases). The germline V gene encodes CDR1 ENHRY and CDR2 SYGVKD. The ends were cut back, 4 bases at V and 4 bases at J, with 13 bases in the middle. The CDR3 runs to 14 residues. CDR3 nucleotides: TGTGCCATCAGTGTACAGGGTATGGGCACTGAAGCTTTCTTT. Protein product: CAISVQGMGTEAFF.

Points on this clonotype: One junction end does not reproduce the germline sequence, and a read error may be involved. V is TRBV18 and J is TRBJ2-5, with TRBD2 matching 11 bases. The CDR3 runs to 13 residues. Germline loops: CDR1 KGHSH, CDR2 LQKENI. The CDR3 spells CASSSGLAETKYF. CDR3 nucleotide sequence: TGTGCCAGCTCGTCGGGACTAGCGGAGACCAAGTACTTC.

This clonotype was counted between two and nine times. This rearrangement joins TRBV12-3 or TRBV12-4 to TRBJ2-2; D unclear. Trimming shortened V by 8 bases and J by 7 bases, and 8 bases separated the two germline ends. There are 11 residues in the CDR3. CDR3 bases: TGTGCCAGCGGCGGAATCGGGGAGCTGTTTTTT. It yields the protein CASGGIGELFF.

The chain combines TRBV5-4 with TRBJ1-2; the match to TRBD1 covers 7 bases. From germline, CDR1 is SGHNT and CDR2 YYREEE (reference sequence). This CDR3 region has 12 residues. The trim removed 4 bases at V and 11 bases at J, leaving 8 bases unmatched. The CDR3, as DNA: TGTGCCAGCAGCGACCGGGACAGAGGATACACCTTC. It codes for CASSDRDRGYTF.

There are many counts of this clonotype. The chain couples TRBV4-3 to TRBJ1-1; D may be TRBD1 (6 bases). The CDR3 spans 15 residues. V gave up 2 bases and J gave up 4 bases, with 14 bases separating them. CDR1 is LGHNA, CDR2 YSLEER, per germline. The CDR3 DNA is TGCGCCAGCAGCCAATCCGGGGGCGTGATCACTGAAGCTTTCTTT. Protein product: CASSQSGGVITEAFF.

Only a few counts were recorded for this clonotype. V usage is TRBV3-1 and J usage is TRBJ2-5; no definite D call. This CDR3 region has 15 residues. V was pared by 1 base and J by 5 bases, with 14 bases between. Germline loops: CDR1 LGHDT, CDR2 YNNKEL (reference sequence). CDR3 sequence: CASSQAGWTGETQYF. DNA of the CDR3: TGTGCCAGCAGCCAAGCGGGCTGGACCGGCGAGACCCAGTACTTC.

The CDR3 here is CASSLRPEGANVLTF. The CDR3 DNA reads TGCGCCAGCAGCTTGCGCCCCGAAGGGGCCAACGTCCTGACTTTC. This chain joins TRBV5-1 and TRBJ2-6; no firm D call. V was clipped by 1 base and J by 4 bases, with 9 bases between them. The germline gives CDR1 SGHRS, CDR2 YFSETQ. The CDR3 covers 15 residues.

This clonotype was seen a few times. The V gene is TRBV4-3, the J gene TRBJ2-5, with 9 bases lining up with TRBD2. Per the germline V gene, CDR1 is LGHNA and CDR2 is YSLEER. This CDR3 has 18 amino acids. The V segment lost 1 base and the J segment 5 bases; nucleotides outside the gene matches: 14. CDR3 bases: TGCGCCAGCAGCCAAGCGTTCCTGCCTAGCGGGGAAGCTGAGACCCAGTACTTC. It specifies CASSQAFLPSGEAETQYF.

Only a few counts were recorded for this clonotype. This sequence joins TRBV4-1 and TRBJ1-5, with D unresolved. CDR1 is MGHRA, CDR2 YSYEKL, per germline. CDR3 length: 15 residues. V was pared by 1 base and J by 1 base, with 8 bases between. The CDR3 region is CASSQVGSSNQPQHF. The CDR3 region has the DNA TGCGCCAGCAGCCAAGTTGGCAGCAGCAATCAGCCCCAGCATTTT.

The chain links TRBV4-2 to TRBJ2-1, with 10 bases identical to TRBD2. The CDR3 extends over 20 amino acids. Germline loops: CDR1 LGHNA, CDR2 YNFKEQ. The V and J ends lost 0 bases and 3 bases, in that order; junction bases with no gene match: 14. CDR3 in DNA: TGTGCCAGCAGCCAAGAAGGGCCAGCTAGCGGGGGATCCTTCTACAATGAGCAGTTCTTC. Amino acid sequence: CASSQEGPASGGSFYNEQFF.

This clonotype was seen more than once but under ten times. V usage is TRBV4-1 and J usage is TRBJ2-1; 7 bases map to TRBD1. CDR3 length equals 14 residues. V was clipped by 0 bases and J by 15 bases; unmatched bases: 11. Germline V gene data show CDR1 as MGHRA and CDR2 as YSYEKL. The CDR3: CASSQEGTASWRFF. CDR3 nucleotides: TGCGCCAGCAGCCAAGAGGGGACAGCCTCTTGGCGGTTCTTC.

The chain combines TRBV6-5 with TRBJ2-1; TRBD2 agrees at 12 bases. V was pared by 2 bases and J by 7 bases, with 3 bases of the junction left unmatched. The CDR3 is 15 amino acids. CDR1 MNHEY and CDR2 SVGAGI come from the germline V gene. The chain's CDR3 is CASSYGLAGRNEQFF. CDR3 DNA sequence: TGTGCCAGCAGTTACGGACTAGCGGGGAGGAATGAGCAGTTCTTC.

This clonotype was detected only a few times. The CDR3 DNA follows: TGTGCTAGTGGTTTGGATATACAGGGATTATCCTACGAGCAGTACTTC. Its protein is CASGLDIQGLSYEQYF. This chain uses TRBV12-5 with TRBJ2-7, with D possibly being TRBD1 (6 bases). V was cut by 1 base and J by 1 base, with 14 bases left in between. Germline V gene sequence: CDR1 LGHNT, CDR2 FRNRAP. The CDR3 is 16 amino acids.

This clonotype was seen only a few times. V usage is TRBV5-1 and J usage is TRBJ2-3; TRBD2 matches 11 bases. V shed 3 bases and J 3 bases; nucleotides not matched to a gene: 18. From germline, CDR1 is SGHRS and CDR2 YFSETQ. The CDR3 covers 20 residues. As DNA, the CDR3 is TGCGCCAGCAGCTCCACGACCATAGCGGGGGGGCCTCTCGGGACAGATACGCAGTATTTT. Translating it yields CASSSTTIAGGPLGTDTQYF.

The CDR3 bases are TGTGCCAGCAGTTTGGGGCAGGGAAGTCAGCCCCAGCATTTT. The encoded protein is CASSLGQGSQPQHF. The V call is TRBV27, the J call TRBJ1-5; weak D call: TRBD1 (5 bases). With 3 bases removed from V and 6 bases from J, the gap between germline ends came to 12 bases. This CDR3 is 14 amino acids long. CDR1 is MNHEY and CDR2 is SMNVEV in the germline V gene (reference sequence).

This clonotype was found a few times. This chain links TRBV12-3 or TRBV12-4 with TRBJ2-7, with 7 bases that match TRBD2. This CDR3 contains 15 residues. V lost 7 bases, J lost 0 bases, and 9 bases stayed unmatched. The CDR3 region is CASKLGGYSSYEQYF. CDR3 in DNA: TGTGCCAGCAAATTGGGGGGGTACTCCTCCTACGAGCAGTACTTC.

This clonotype was recorded a few times. The rearrangement uses TRBV18 and TRBJ2-7; 7 positions match TRBD1. Germline CDR1 KGHSH, CDR2 LQKENI. The trim removed 4 bases at V and 6 bases at J, leaving 3 bases unmatched. CDR3 length: 12 amino acids. Here the CDR3 reads CASSLDRVEQYV. CDR3 sequence (DNA): TGTGCCAGCTCACTAGACAGGGTCGAGCAGTACGTC.

The rearrangement uses TRBV24-1 and TRBJ2-7; 8 bases match TRBD2. The germline gives CDR1 KGHDR, CDR2 SFDVKD. J gave up 2 bases and V 4 bases, and 3 bases lay outside the gene matches. The CDR3 runs 14 residues. The CDR3 bases are TGTGCCACCAGTGAGACGGGACTAGCCTACGAGCAGTACGTC. Protein product: CATSETGLAYEQYV.

This clonotype was picked up a small number of times. The CDR3 region is CASSYNLRTSSSGTDTQYF. The CDR3 coding sequence is TGTGCCAGCAGTTACAACCTTCGGACATCCTCTTCGGGCACAGATACGCAGTATTTT. This chain links TRBV6-2 or TRBV6-3 with TRBJ2-3, with D maybe TRBD1 (5 bases). Trimming took off 2 bases at V and 1 base at J, with 22 bases between the two ends. Germline V gene lookup returns CDR1 MNHEY and CDR2 SVGEGT. CDR3 size: 19 residues.

The chain employs TRBV11-2 and TRBJ2-3; 7 positions agree with TRBD2. CDR1 SGHAT and CDR2 FQNNGV come from the germline V gene. With V trimmed by 7 bases and J by 7 bases, 14 bases remained unmatched. The CDR3 extends over 15 amino acids. In DNA, the CDR3 is TGTGCCAGCACCTCCCTAGCGGCCGGCAGAAATACGCAGTATTTT. Its translation: CASTSLAAGRNTQYF.

In the case of this clonotype: One junction end does not reproduce the germline sequence, and a read error may be involved. The V and J genes are TRBV7-7 and TRBJ2-3, with TRBD2 matching over 8 bases. Germline lookup yields CDR1 SSHAT and CDR2 FNYEAQ (reference sequence). The CDR3 covers 16 residues. The CDR3 loop is CASSLGSGGSTDTQYF. Written as DNA, the CDR3 is TGTGCTAGCAGCTTAGGGAGCGGGGGAAGCACAGATACGCAGTATTTT.

In nucleotides, the CDR3 is TGTGCCAGCAGCCTAAGAGGACGGAGGTTAACCGGGGAGCTGTTTTTT. Its protein product is CASSLRGRRLTGELFF. The chain employs TRBV3-1 and TRBJ2-2, with D tentatively TRBD2 (5 bases). Per the germline V gene, CDR1 is LGHDT and CDR2 is YNNKEL (reference sequence). The CDR3 has 16 amino acids. The germline V and J ends were trimmed by 4 bases and 5 bases, with 17 bases remaining between them.

The chain combines TRBV5-1 with TRBJ2-3; 8 bases are shared with TRBD2. J was trimmed by 9 bases and V by 1 base; bases with no gene match: 13. The CDR3 runs to 16 residues. Germline assignment: CDR1 SGHRS and CDR2 YFSETQ. This CDR3 reads CASSLKTSGGFGTQYF. CDR3 nucleotides: TGCGCCAGCAGCTTGAAGACGAGCGGGGGATTCGGAACGCAGTATTTT.

The chain couples TRBV13 to TRBJ1-1; tentative D call: TRBD1 (5 bases). CDR3 length equals 16 residues. Germline CDR1 is PRHDT and CDR2 is FYEKMQ (reference sequence). V lost 5 bases and J 0 bases, leaving 16 bases between the germline ends. The CDR3, as DNA: TGTGCCAGCAGCCCAACGACGACAGCTATGAACACTGAAGCTTTCTTT. Encoded protein: CASSPTTTAMNTEAFF.

The chain couples TRBV3-1 to TRBJ2-3; D might be TRBD1 or TRBD2, each matching 6 bases. Germline CDR1 reads LGHDT; CDR2 reads YNNKEL (reference sequence). The V end lost 0 bases, the J end lost 1 base, and 11 bases lay between the germline ends. The CDR3 is 16 amino acids. CDR3 sequence reads: CASSQDSGAGTDTQYF. The CDR3 DNA sequence: TGTGCCAGCAGCCAAGATTCGGGGGCCGGCACAGATACGCAGTATTTT.

In this sample, this clonotype turned up a few times. The chain is built from TRBV20-1 and TRBJ2-1, with 7 bases fitting TRBD1. V was pared by 3 bases and J by 3 bases, with 5 bases of the junction left unmatched. This CDR3 has 14 residues. Per the germline V gene, CDR1 is DFQATT and CDR2 is SNEGSKA (reference sequence). CDR3 sequence: CSARHRTGYNEQFF. CDR3 nucleotides: TGCAGTGCTAGGCACCGGACAGGCTACAATGAGCAGTTCTTC.

This clonotype was counted a few times. The chain has TRBV5-1 and TRBJ2-1; 8 positions agree with TRBD1. The CDR3 consists of 14 residues. Trimming took 4 bases from V and 6 from J; bases not matched to a gene: 6. Per germline, CDR1 SGHRS and CDR2 YFSETQ. In DNA form, the CDR3 reads TGCGCCAGCAGCGTGACAGGGGTCGGCAATGAGCAGTTCTTC. Protein sequence: CASSVTGVGNEQFF.

The rearrangement joins TRBV19 to TRBJ2-1; possible D gene TRBD2, 7 bases. This CDR3 is built from 15 residues. Germline-derived CDR1 and CDR2 are LNHDA and SQIVND (reference sequence). V shed 5 bases and J shed 9 bases, with 20 bases lying between them. This CDR3 reads CASSPSRGAHPEQFF. The CDR3 DNA sequence: TGTGCCAGTAGTCCCTCTCGGGGGGCGCATCCTGAGCAGTTCTTC.

The chain has TRBV25-1 and TRBJ1-4; no definite D call. CDR3 length: 16 residues. CDR1 MGHDK and CDR2 SYGVNS come from the germline V gene. The V end was cut by 1 base, the J end by 0 bases, with 9 bases between. CDR3 loop: CASSELSVATNEKLFF. The CDR3 DNA reads as TGTGCCAGCAGTGAATTATCCGTTGCAACTAATGAAAAACTGTTTTTT.

This clonotype appeared a few times. V is TRBV5-6 and J is TRBJ2-3, with D perhaps TRBD1 (7 bases). Germline assignment: CDR1 SGHDT and CDR2 YYEEEE. V was pared by 4 bases and J by 5 bases, with 14 bases between. This CDR3 is 14 amino acids long. The CDR3 region has the DNA TGTGCCAGCAGCCCTCAGGGGGGCCGAGATACGCAGTATTTT. Its translation: CASSPQGGRDTQYF.

The rearrangement joins TRBV6-1 to TRBJ2-1, with 7 bases matching TRBD2. V dropped 6 bases and J dropped 3; count of bases not matched to a gene: 17. CDR3 length: 18 residues. Germline loops: CDR1 MNHNS, CDR2 SASEGT. The CDR3 reads CASSSTSERILIYNEQFF. The DNA for the CDR3 is TGTGCCAGCAGCTCCACTAGCGAGCGTATACTCATCTACAATGAGCAGTTCTTC.

The CDR3 DNA is TGTGCCACCAGCAGAGAGGCGGGTCGGACTGAAGCTTTCTTT. It yields the protein CATSREAGRTEAFF. The chain joins TRBV15 to TRBJ1-1; D is uncertain. This CDR3 spans 14 amino acids. V was trimmed by 0 bases and J by 5 bases, leaving 10 bases between them. Looked up from germline, CDR1 is LNHNV and CDR2 is YYDKDF (reference sequence).